This record covers a single T cell receptor (beta chain). The data were taken from a study of technical replicates of blood from several donors. Method: immunoSEQ multiplex PCR; TCRdb's copy keeps in-frame clones and lacks some. The sample lists fewer than 100,000 clones; around 89% were seen once. The CDR3 spans 14 residues. CDR1 SGHAT and CDR2 FQNNGV come from the germline V gene. V shed 3 bases and J 6 bases; nucleotides not matched to a gene: 2. Material: T cells isolated from PBMCs. The chain recombines TRBV11-2 with TRBJ1-5, with 10 bases fitting TRBD1. The receptor was isolated from a human donor in good health. CDR3 protein: CASSLTGGGQPQHF. The CDR3 coding sequence is TGTGCCAGCAGCTTGACAGGGGGCGGTCAGCCCCAGCATTTT.